This is a list of T cell receptor beta chains from one sample in a study of blood T cell repertoires in COVID-19. Profiling relied on immunoSEQ multiplex PCR, and the TCRdb table lists in-frame clones only, not all of them. The repertoire holds roughly 100,000 clones, with about 85% as singletons. The sequencing sample was made of peripheral blood. Receptors were obtained from a human donor in a cohort sampled during active COVID-19. CDR3s include the opening cysteine and the closing phenylalanine or tryptophan. The D gene is left open where the match is weak. The listing skips clone size in some rows; elsewhere it reads once, few, many or a size class.

CDR3: CASRGPRGGPGANVLTF; DNA: TGTGCCAGTAGGGGTCCTCGGGGTGGCCCTGGGGCCAACGTCCTGACTTTC; size: -; V: TRBV19; J: TRBJ2-6; D: -
CDR3: CASSQGTDTSYEQYF; DNA: TGCGCCAGCAGCCAAGGGACAGATACATCCTACGAGCAGTACTTC; size: -; V: TRBV4-1; J: TRBJ2-7; D: -
CDR3: CASSQTGTGGSYNEQFF; DNA: TGTGCCAGCAGCCAAACCGGGACAGGGGGTTCCTACAATGAGCAGTTCTTC; size: -; V: TRBV7-2; J: TRBJ2-1; D: TRBD1
CDR3: CATSDSDRAYEQYF; DNA: TGTGCCACCAGTGACTCGGACAGGGCCTACGAGCAGTACTTC; size: -; V: TRBV24-1; J: TRBJ2-7; D: TRBD1
CDR3: CASSLMGPNTEAFF; DNA: TGCGCCAGCAGCCTGATGGGGCCGAACACTGAAGCTTTCTTT; size: -; V: TRBV5-1; J: TRBJ1-1; D: -
CDR3: CSVWTGADYGYTF; DNA: TGCAGCGTTTGGACAGGGGCGGACTATGGCTACACCTTC; size: -; V: TRBV29-1; J: TRBJ1-2; D: TRBD1
CDR3: CASSRTLADNEQFF; DNA: TGTGCCAGCAGTCGAACTCTAGCGGACAATGAGCAGTTCTTC; size: -; V: TRBV6-5; J: TRBJ2-1; D: TRBD2
CDR3: CATSRGRNSGNTEAFF; DNA: TGTGCCACCAGCAGAGGCCGCAACTCAGGGAACACTGAAGCTTTCTTT; size: -; V: TRBV15; J: TRBJ1-1; D: -
CDR3: CASSLGELAGETQYF; DNA: TGTGCCAGCAGTTTGGGGGAACTAGCTGGGGAGACCCAGTACTTC; size: -; V: TRBV28; J: TRBJ2-5; D: -
CDR3: CASSLIQGTPGELFF; DNA: TGTGCCAGCAGTTTAATACAGGGGACCCCCGGGGAGCTGTTTTTT; size: -; V: TRBV27; J: TRBJ2-2; D: TRBD1
CDR3: CASSPGQRNNEQFF; DNA: TGTGCCAGCTCCCCCGGACAGAGGAACAATGAGCAGTTCTTC; size: -; V: TRBV18; J: TRBJ2-1; D: -
CDR3: CASSPLAGVSTDTQYF; DNA: TGTGCCAGCTCACCACTAGCGGGGGTGAGCACAGATACGCAGTATTTT; size: -; V: TRBV18; J: TRBJ2-3; D: TRBD2
CDR3: CASSMGRYEQYF; DNA: TGTGCCAGTAGTATGGGGCGCTACGAGCAGTACTTC; size: -; V: TRBV19; J: TRBJ2-7; D: -
CDR3: CASSDANYGYTF; DNA: TGTGCCAGCAGTGACGCTAACTATGGCTACACCTTC; size: -; V: TRBV2; J: TRBJ1-2; D: -
CDR3: CASSPTGTSSSNEQFF; DNA: TGTGCCAGCAGTCCGACCGGGACTAGCAGTTCTAATGAGCAGTTCTTC; size: -; V: TRBV11-3; J: TRBJ2-1; D: TRBD2
CDR3: CSASYRGPDLSYEQYF; DNA: TGCAGTGCTAGTTATAGGGGGCCCGATTTATCCTACGAGCAGTACTTC; size: many; V: TRBV20-1; J: TRBJ2-7; D: TRBD1
CDR3: CASRGPDRAVYEQYF; DNA: TGTGCCAGCAGGGGGCCGGACAGGGCTGTCTACGAGCAGTACTTC; size: -; V: TRBV28; J: TRBJ2-7; D: TRBD1
CDR3: CASSSTEGGYTF; DNA: TGTGCCAGCAGCTCCACCGAGGGAGGCTACACCTTC; size: -; V: TRBV5-4; J: TRBJ1-2; D: -
CDR3: CASSSAAGFTDTQYF; DNA: TGTGCCAGCAGCAGTGCAGCAGGATTCACAGATACGCAGTATTTT; size: -; V: TRBV11-3; J: TRBJ2-3; D: -
CDR3: CASSFDRTSGSYNEQFF; DNA: TGTGCCAGCAGCTTCGACCGGACTAGCGGCTCCTACAATGAGCAGTTCTTC; size: -; V: TRBV7-9; J: TRBJ2-1; D: TRBD2
CDR3: CASSLGGQGYNSPLHF; DNA: TGCGCCAGCAGCTTGGGGGGTCAGGGGTATAATTCACCCCTCCACTTT; size: few; V: TRBV5-1; J: TRBJ1-6; D: -
CDR3: CASIRSRTGELFF; DNA: TGTGCCAGCATCCGGTCCAGGACCGGGGAGCTGTTTTTT; size: -; V: TRBV12-3/TRBV12-4; J: TRBJ2-2; D: -
CDR3: CASSGGSSYNEQFF; DNA: TGTGCCAGCAGTGGTGGGAGCTCCTACAATGAGCAGTTCTTC; size: once; V: TRBV2; J: TRBJ2-1; D: -